A single sample is the source of the 17 T cell receptor beta chains below, sequenced in a study of beta chain features in type 1 diabetes. The sequenced template was cDNA made from the entire isolated RNA. Using immunoSEQ multiplex PCR, the repertoire was profiled, and TCRdb retains in-frame clones only, with some absent. In the table there are under 450,000 clones, approximately 13% of which are singletons. Sequencing input: naive CD4+ T cells from blood. These receptors all stem from a man aged 30 to 45 in good health.

CDR3 sequence (DNA): TGTGCCAGCAGCCCGACTCGACCTAGTTCATACGAGCAGTACGTC. This encodes CASSPTRPSSYEQYV. The chain has TRBV14 and TRBJ2-7, with D unresolved. The CDR3 is 15 residues long. Germline CDR1 SGHDN, CDR2 FVKESK. V was pared by 4 bases and J by 4 bases, with 17 bases between.

The chain is built from TRBV13 and TRBJ1-2; D is uncertain. The germline V and J ends were trimmed by 4 bases and 1 base, with 22 bases remaining between them. The length of the CDR3 is 18 residues. The V gene's germline CDR1 is PRHDT and CDR2 FYEKMQ (reference sequence). This CDR3 is CASSYPPGYGVVNYGYTF. CDR3 bases: TGTGCCAGCAGCTACCCACCTGGGTACGGCGTCGTTAACTATGGCTACACCTTC. The complete variable domain, with remaining parts taken from reference TRBV13 and TRBJ1-2, reads AAGVIQSPRHLIKEKRETATLKCYPIPRHDTVYWYQQGPGQDPQFLISFYEKMQSDKGSIPDRFSAQQFSDYHSELNMSSLELGDSALYFCASSYPPGYGVVNYGYTFGSGTRLTVV.

This clone came up once. The gene calls are TRBV2 and TRBJ2-1; D remains ambiguous. The CDR3 contains 14 residues. V was clipped by 4 bases and J by 3 bases, with 10 bases between them. Germline CDR1 is SNHLY and CDR2 is FYNNEI. CDR3 region: CASSGLKIYNEQFF. CDR3 nucleotides: TGTGCCAGCAGTGGCCTCAAAATCTACAATGAGCAGTTCTTC.

This chain uses TRBV9 with TRBJ2-2, with D possibly matching TRBD2 (5 bases). The CDR3 runs 14 residues. Germline CDR1 reads SGDLS; CDR2 reads YYNGEE. Trimming cost V 3 bases and J 6 bases, with 12 bases left between them. CDR3 in DNA: TGTGCCAGCAGCGACGGGGTTAGTCCCGGGGAGCTGTTTTTT. Translating it yields CASSDGVSPGELFF.

CDR3 region: CASSLGDRGTETQYF. In DNA form, the CDR3 reads TGTGCCAGCAGCTTAGGGGACAGGGGGACAGAGACCCAGTACTTC. The chain has TRBV7-9 and TRBJ2-5, with TRBD1 matching 11 bases. V trimming: 1 base; J trimming: 4 bases; junction bases outside the gene matches: 2. CDR3 size: 15 residues. Germline V gives CDR1 SEHNR, CDR2 FQNEAQ (reference sequence). The full variable domain, rest sourced from reference TRBV7-9 and TRBJ2-5, is DTGVSQNPRHKITKRGQNVTFRCDPISEHNRLYWYRQTLGQGPEFLTYFQNEAQLEKSRLLSDRFSAERPKGSFSTLEIQRTEQGDSAMYLCASSLGDRGTETQYFGPGTRLLVL.

The chain uses TRBV7-2 and TRBJ1-2, with TRBD1 matching 7 bases. The CDR3 totals 14 residues. Per germline, CDR1 SGHTA and CDR2 FQGNSA. Trimming cost V 5 bases and J 4 bases; bases outside gene matches: 7. The DNA of the CDR3 is TGTGCCAGCAGCGACAGGGCTCGGGGCTATGGCTACACCTTC. Translated, it gives CASSDRARGYGYTF.

In this sample, this clone turned up a few times. The chain carries TRBV5-1 and TRBJ2-1; D unresolved. CDR3 length: 14 amino acids. The V end was cut by 0 bases, the J end by 7 bases, with 11 bases between. Germline V CDR1 and CDR2: SGHRS, YFSETQ. The CDR3, as DNA: TGCGCCAGCAGCTTGGTGGCTGATCCGAATGAGCAGTTCTTC. It codes for CASSLVADPNEQFF. Combining the CDR3 with reference TRBV5-1 and TRBJ2-1 gives the whole variable domain KAGVTQTPRYLIKTRGQQVTLSCSPISGHRSVSWYQQTPGQGLQFLFEYFSETQRNKGNFPGRFSGRQFSNSRSEMNVSTLELGDSALYLCASSLVADPNEQFFGPGTRLTVL.

The chain is built from TRBV7-9 and TRBJ2-6; 9 bases are shared with TRBD1. V was pared by 5 bases and J by 1 base, with 12 bases of the junction left unmatched. CDR1 SEHNR and CDR2 FQNEAQ come from the germline V gene (reference sequence). The CDR3 has 19 amino acids. CDR3 protein: CASSLPGQGEMSGANVLTF. CDR3 coding DNA: TGTGCCAGCAGCCTACCGGGACAGGGCGAAATGTCTGGGGCCAACGTCCTGACTTTC.

On this clone itself: Within the sample, other DNA sequences also encode this same CDR3. The rearrangement joins TRBV7-2 to TRBJ2-3; D uncertain. V lost 5 bases to trimming and J lost 1 base, with 7 bases between them. Germline loops: CDR1 SGHTA, CDR2 FQGNSA. The CDR3 runs to 13 residues. In DNA, the CDR3 is TGTGCCAGCAGCCGGCGCGGCACAGATACGCAGTATTTT. Protein: CASSRRGTDTQYF.

V and J are TRBV30 and TRBJ2-2; 12 bases map to TRBD1. The J segment lost 8 bases and the V segment lost 1 base, leaving 2 bases of the junction unmatched. Per the germline V gene, CDR1 is GTSNPN and CDR2 is SVGIG (reference sequence). The CDR3 runs to 14 residues. The DNA of the CDR3 is TGTGCCTGGAGTGGGGACAGGGGGCCTGGGGAGCTGTTTTTT. Its protein product is CAWSGDRGPGELFF.

The sample holds a few counts of this clone. The chain combines TRBV6-6 with TRBJ1-6, with D uncertain. This CDR3 has 15 residues. Trimming removed 0 bases at V and 6 bases at J, with 9 bases between. Germline assignment: CDR1 MNHNY and CDR2 SVGAGI (reference sequence). The CDR3 bases are TGTGCCAGCAGTTACTCAGGCTCGGGTAATTCACCCCTCCACTTT. Its protein product is CASSYSGSGNSPLHF.

The chain carries TRBV5-6 and TRBJ2-7, with no clear D. Germline lookup yields CDR1 SGHDT and CDR2 YYEEEE. V was clipped by 4 bases and J by 3 bases, with 11 bases between them. This CDR3 spans 13 amino acids. CDR3: CASSLKTLYEQYV. The DNA for the CDR3 is TGTGCCAGCAGCCTCAAGACGCTCTACGAGCAGTACGTC.

This clone was picked up a small number of times. The CDR3 coding sequence is TGTGCCATCAGCGGAAGGACAGTTGTCGGGGATACGCAGTATTTT. Amino acid sequence: CAISGRTVVGDTQYF. The rearrangement joins TRBV10-3 to TRBJ2-3, with a weak D call TRBD1 (6 bases). From germline, CDR1 is ENHRY and CDR2 SYGVKD. Deletions cut 6 bases from V and 6 bases from J, with 19 bases between. There are 15 residues in the CDR3.

This clone was counted between two and nine times. The CDR3 loop reads CASSAEREGNNEQFF. CDR3 sequence (DNA): TGCGCCAGCAGCGCCGAGCGGGAGGGCAACAATGAGCAGTTCTTC. The chain uses TRBV4-3 and TRBJ2-1; TRBD2 agrees at 10 bases. Per the germline V gene, CDR1 is LGHNA and CDR2 is YSLEER. The junction had 6 bases not matched to a gene; V was cut back by 5 bases and J by 5 bases. This CDR3 comprises 15 residues.

The chain has TRBV19 and TRBJ2-7; unclear D gene. The CDR3 is made up of 14 amino acids. V was clipped by 5 bases and J by 2 bases, with 13 bases between them. The V gene's germline CDR1 is LNHDA and CDR2 SQIVND (reference sequence). The chain's CDR3 is CASSRAYDTYEQYV. The CDR3 nucleotides are TGTGCCAGTAGTCGGGCCTACGACACCTACGAGCAGTACGTC.

In this sample, this clone turned up many times. V usage is TRBV29-1 and J usage is TRBJ1-1; D call uncertain. The CDR3 is 13 residues long. Trimming took off 3 bases at V and 3 bases at J, with 11 bases between the two ends. Germline-derived CDR1 and CDR2 are SQVTM and ANQGSEA. DNA for the CDR3: TGCAGCGTTGAGGAGGATAACTACACTGAAGCTTTCTTT. It is translated as CSVEEDNYTEAFF. Full variable domain (remainder filled in from reference TRBV29-1 and TRBJ1-1): SAVISQKPSRDICQRGTSLTIQCQVDSQVTMMFWYRQQPGQSLTLIATANQGSEATYESGFVIDKFPISRPNLTFSTLTVSNMSPEDSSIYLCSVEEDNYTEAFFGQGTRLTVV.

This clone was observed a handful of times. The chain couples TRBV28 to TRBJ1-1; D unresolved. The germline CDR1 and CDR2 sequences are MDHEN and SYDVKM. The CDR3 extends over 12 amino acids. V shed 5 bases and J shed 8 bases, with 12 bases lying between them. This chain's CDR3 is CASSTGREEAFF. The CDR3 region has the DNA TGTGCCAGCAGTACCGGACGGGAAGAAGCTTTCTTT.